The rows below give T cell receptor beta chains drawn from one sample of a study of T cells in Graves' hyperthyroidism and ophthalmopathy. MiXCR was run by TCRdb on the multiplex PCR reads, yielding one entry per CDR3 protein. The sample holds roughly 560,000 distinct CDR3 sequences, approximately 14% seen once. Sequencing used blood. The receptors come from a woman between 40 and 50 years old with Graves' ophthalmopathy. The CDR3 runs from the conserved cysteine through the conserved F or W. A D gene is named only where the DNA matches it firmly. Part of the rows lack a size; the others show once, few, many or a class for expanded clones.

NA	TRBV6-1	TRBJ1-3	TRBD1	TGTGCCAGCAAAACAGGGGGGAGCTCTGGAAACACCATATATTTT	CASKTGGSSGNTIYF
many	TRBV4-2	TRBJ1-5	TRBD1	TGTGCCAGCAGCCAGGACAGGGCAATTCAGCCCCAGCATTTT	CASSQDRAIQPQHF
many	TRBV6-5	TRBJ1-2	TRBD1	TGTGCCAGCAGTTACGGGACAGGGAACTATGGCTACACCTTC	CASSYGTGNYGYTF
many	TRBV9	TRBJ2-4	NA	TGTGCCAGCAGCCCCCGTGGAGGGCTCATTCAGTACTTC	CASSPRGGLIQYF
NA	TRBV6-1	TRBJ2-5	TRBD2	TGTGCCAGTACATTAGCGGGAGCGGTGAGACGAGAGACCCAGTACTTC	CASTLAGAVRRETQYF
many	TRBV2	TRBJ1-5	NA	TGTGCCAGCAACGGGGGCTTGGGCAATCAGCCCCAGCATTTT	CASNGGLGNQPQHF
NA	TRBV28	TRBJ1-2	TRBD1	TGTGCCAGCAGTTTAGGACAGGGCCGAGATGATGGCTACACCTTC	CASSLGQGRDDGYTF
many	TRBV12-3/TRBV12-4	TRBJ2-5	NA	TGTGCCAGCAGGACTAGTCCCGAGACCCAGTACTTC	CASRTSPETQYF
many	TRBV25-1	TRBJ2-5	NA	TGTGCCAGCAGTGAAAGTAGGGACCCCTTGGAGACCCAGTACTTC	CASSESRDPLETQYF
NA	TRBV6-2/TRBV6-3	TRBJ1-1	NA	TGTGCCAGCAGCTACGTAAGAAGCGCTGAAGCTTTCTTT	CASSYVRSAEAFF
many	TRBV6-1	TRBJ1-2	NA	TGTGCCAGCACCCGGTTGGCAGGGGACTATGGCTACACCTTC	CASTRLAGDYGYTF
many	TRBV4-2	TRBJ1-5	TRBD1	TGTGCCAGCAGCCCCGGGACAGGGGACTATAGCAATCAGCCCCAGCATTTT	CASSPGTGDYSNQPQHF
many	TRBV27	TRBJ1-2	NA	TGTGCCAGCAGTTCACTACGGGGCGACTATGGCTACACCTTC	CASSSLRGDYGYTF
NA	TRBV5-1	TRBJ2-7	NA	TGCGCCGGCAGCTTGGCCGAGTCCTACGAGCAGTACTTC	CAGSLAESYEQYF
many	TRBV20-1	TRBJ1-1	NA	TGCAGTGCTAGAGGGGCAGGGGTATCGATGAACACTGAAGCTTTCTTT	CSARGAGVSMNTEAFF
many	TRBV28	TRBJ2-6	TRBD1	TGTGCCAGCAGGTCACAGGGGGGTGGGGCCAACGTCCTGACTTTC	CASRSQGGGANVLTF
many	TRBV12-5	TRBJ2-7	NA	TGTGCTAGTGCCGTCGGACGGACCTACGAGCAGTACTTC	CASAVGRTYEQYF
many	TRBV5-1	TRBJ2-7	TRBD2	TGCGCCAGCAGCTTGGGGGCAGCGGGGGAGCAGTACTTC	CASSLGAAGEQYF
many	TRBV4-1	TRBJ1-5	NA	TGCGCCAGCAGCCAAGACCGGCCTGACTTCGGACTGGCCCAGCATTTT	CASSQDRPDFGLAQHF
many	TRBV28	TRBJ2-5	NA	TGTGCCAGCACCCTCTTGGACAGAGAAGAGACCCAGTACTTC	CASTLLDREETQYF
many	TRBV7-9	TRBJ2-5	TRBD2	TGTGCCAGCAGCAGGGAGGGGCCAGCCCGGGAGACCCAGTACTTC	CASSREGPARETQYF
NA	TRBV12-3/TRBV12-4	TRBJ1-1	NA	TGTGCCAGCAGTTTTGGGGCAAGGAACACTGAAGCTTTCTTT	CASSFGARNTEAFF
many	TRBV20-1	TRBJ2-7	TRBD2	TGCAGTGCTAGAGCCACTAGCGGGAGTACCTACGAGCAGTACTTC	CSARATSGSTYEQYF
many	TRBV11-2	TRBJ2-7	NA	TGTGCCAGCAGCTTAGCCGGACCCCCCTACGAGCAGTACTTC	CASSLAGPPYEQYF
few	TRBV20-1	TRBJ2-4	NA	TGCAGTGCTAGAGCCCCCGAAGGGATCATTCAGTACTTC	CSARAPEGIIQYF
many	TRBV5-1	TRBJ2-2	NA	TGCGCCAGCAGCACCGGACAGTTAGACACCGGGGAGCTGTTTTTT	CASSTGQLDTGELFF
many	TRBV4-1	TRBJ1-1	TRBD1	TGCGCCAGCAGCCAAGATGAGGTGTCGACAGGGGGAGCTTTCTTT	CASSQDEVSTGGAFF
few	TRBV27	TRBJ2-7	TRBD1	TGTGCCAGCAGCCCACGACAGGGACGGGGCTACGAGCAGTACTTC	CASSPRQGRGYEQYF
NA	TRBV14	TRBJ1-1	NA	TGTGCCAGCAGTCCACTAATGCAGGGTGAAGCTTTCTTT	CASSPLMQGEAFF
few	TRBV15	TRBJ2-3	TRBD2	TGTGCCACCTCCGAGGGACTAGCGGAAACTAGCACAGATACGCAGTATTTT	CATSEGLAETSTDTQYF
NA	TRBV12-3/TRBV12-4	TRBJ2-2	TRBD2	TGTGCCAGCACCGAACTAGCGGGAGGTCCCGGGGAGCTGTTTTTT	CASTELAGGPGELFF
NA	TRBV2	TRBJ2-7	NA	TGTGCCAGCAGTGAAGGGTGGGGTCGACCATACGAGCAGTACTTC	CASSEGWGRPYEQYF
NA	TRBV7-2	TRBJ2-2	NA	TGTGCCGGCAGCCCTGAGTACACCGGGGAGCTGTTTTTT	CAGSPEYTGELFF
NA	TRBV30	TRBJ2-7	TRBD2	TGTGCCTGGAGGGATCCCCAACCGGGACTAGACTACGAGCAGTACTTC	CAWRDPQPGLDYEQYF
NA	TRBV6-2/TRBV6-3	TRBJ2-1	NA	TGTGCCAGCAGTTACTCGGAATATGAGCAGTTCTTC	CASSYSEYEQFF
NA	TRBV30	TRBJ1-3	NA	TGTGCCTGGAGCCGACGCGGGGACCGGCCGTCTGGAAACACCATATATTTT	CAWSRRGDRPSGNTIYF
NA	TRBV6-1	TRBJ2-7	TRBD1	TGTGCCAGCAGTAGGGACAGAGCAAGATACGAGCAGTACTTC	CASSRDRARYEQYF
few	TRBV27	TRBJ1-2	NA	TGTGCCAGCAGTTCACTACAGACAGGTGGCTATGGCTACACCTTC	CASSSLQTGGYGYTF
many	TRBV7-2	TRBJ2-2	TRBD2	TGTGCCAGCAGCTTCGGACTAGGGGCCACCGGGGAGCTGTTTTTT	CASSFGLGATGELFF
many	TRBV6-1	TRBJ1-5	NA	TGTGCCAGCAGTGAGGGGAATTATCAGCCCCAGCATTTT	CASSEGNYQPQHF
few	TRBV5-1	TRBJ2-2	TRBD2	TGCGCCAGCAGTTCCAATAGCGGGAGCCCGAACACCGGGGAGCTGTTTTTT	CASSSNSGSPNTGELFF
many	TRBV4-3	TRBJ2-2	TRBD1	TGCGCCAGCAGCCATGACAGGGGACGGACCGGGGAGCTGTTTTTT	CASSHDRGRTGELFF
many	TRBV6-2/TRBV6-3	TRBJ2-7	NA	TGTGCCAGCAGTAACCACGAGCAGTACTTC	CASSNHEQYF
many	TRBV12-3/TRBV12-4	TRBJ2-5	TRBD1	TGTGCCAGCACCTACACAGGGGGTAGAGAGACCCAGTACTTC	CASTYTGGRETQYF
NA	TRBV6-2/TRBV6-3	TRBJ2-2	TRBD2	TGTGCCAGCAACCATCTTCTAGCGGAAACCGGGGAGCTGTTTTTT	CASNHLLAETGELFF
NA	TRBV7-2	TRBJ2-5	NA	TGTGCCAGCAGCTCGTCCTACAGGGAGACCCAGTACTTC	CASSSSYRETQYF